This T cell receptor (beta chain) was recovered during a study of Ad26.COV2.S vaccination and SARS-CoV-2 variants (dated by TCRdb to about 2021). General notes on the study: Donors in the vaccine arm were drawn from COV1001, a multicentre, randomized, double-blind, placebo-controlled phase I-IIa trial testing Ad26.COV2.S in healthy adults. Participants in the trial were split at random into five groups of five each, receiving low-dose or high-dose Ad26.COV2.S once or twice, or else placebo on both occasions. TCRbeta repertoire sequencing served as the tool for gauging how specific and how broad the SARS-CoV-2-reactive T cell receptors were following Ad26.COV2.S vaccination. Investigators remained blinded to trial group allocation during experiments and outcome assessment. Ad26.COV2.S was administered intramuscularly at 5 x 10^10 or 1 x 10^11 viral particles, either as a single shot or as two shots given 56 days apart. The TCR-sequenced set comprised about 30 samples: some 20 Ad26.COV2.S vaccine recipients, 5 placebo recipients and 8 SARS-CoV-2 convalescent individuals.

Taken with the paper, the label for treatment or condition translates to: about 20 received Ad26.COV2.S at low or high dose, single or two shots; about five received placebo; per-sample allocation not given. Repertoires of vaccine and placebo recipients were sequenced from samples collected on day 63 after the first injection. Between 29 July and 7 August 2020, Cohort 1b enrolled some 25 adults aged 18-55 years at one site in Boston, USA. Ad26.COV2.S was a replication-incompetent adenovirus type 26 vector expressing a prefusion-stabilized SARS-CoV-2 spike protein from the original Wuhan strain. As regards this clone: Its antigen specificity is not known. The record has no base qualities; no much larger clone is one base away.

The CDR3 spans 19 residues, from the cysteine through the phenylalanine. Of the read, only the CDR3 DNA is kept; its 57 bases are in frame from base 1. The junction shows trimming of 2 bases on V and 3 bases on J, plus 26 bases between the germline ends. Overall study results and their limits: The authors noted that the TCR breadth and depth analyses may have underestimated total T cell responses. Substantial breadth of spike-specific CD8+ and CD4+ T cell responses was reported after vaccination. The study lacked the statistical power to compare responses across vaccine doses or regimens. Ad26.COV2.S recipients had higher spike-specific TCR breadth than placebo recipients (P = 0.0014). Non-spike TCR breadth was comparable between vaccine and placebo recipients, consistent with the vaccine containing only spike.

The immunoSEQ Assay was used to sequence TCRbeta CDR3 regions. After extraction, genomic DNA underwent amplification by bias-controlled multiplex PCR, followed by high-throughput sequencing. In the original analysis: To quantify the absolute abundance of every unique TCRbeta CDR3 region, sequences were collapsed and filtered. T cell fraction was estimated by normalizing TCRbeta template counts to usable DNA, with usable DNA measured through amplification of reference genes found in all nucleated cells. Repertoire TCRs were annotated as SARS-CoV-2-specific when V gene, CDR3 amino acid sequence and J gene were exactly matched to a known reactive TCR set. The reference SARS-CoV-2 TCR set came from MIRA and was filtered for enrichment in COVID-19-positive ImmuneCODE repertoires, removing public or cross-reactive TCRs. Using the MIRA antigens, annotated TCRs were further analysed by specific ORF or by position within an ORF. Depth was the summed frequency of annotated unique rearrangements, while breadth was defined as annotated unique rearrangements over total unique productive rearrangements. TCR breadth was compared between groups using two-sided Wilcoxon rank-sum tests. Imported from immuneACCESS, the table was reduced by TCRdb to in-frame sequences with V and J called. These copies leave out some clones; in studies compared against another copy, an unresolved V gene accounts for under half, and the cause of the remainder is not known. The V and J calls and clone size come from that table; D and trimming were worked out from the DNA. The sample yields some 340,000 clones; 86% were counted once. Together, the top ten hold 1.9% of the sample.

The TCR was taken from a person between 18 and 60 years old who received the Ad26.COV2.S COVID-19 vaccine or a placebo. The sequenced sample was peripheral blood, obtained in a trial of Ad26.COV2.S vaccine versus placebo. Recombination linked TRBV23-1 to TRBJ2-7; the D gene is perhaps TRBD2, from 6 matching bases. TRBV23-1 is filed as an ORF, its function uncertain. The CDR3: CASSQPNHFSGSPHYEQYF. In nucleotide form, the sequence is TGCGCCAGCAGTCAACCCAATCATTTCAGCGGGTCCCCCCACTACGAGCAGTACTTC.